This T cell receptor (beta chain) comes out of a study of cytotoxic CD8 clonotypes in ibrutinib-treated CLL. The table came from immunoSEQ multiplex PCR; TCRdb's copy has only in-frame clones and leaves some out. The sample contains about 150,000 clones, about 78% of which appear only once. Genomic DNA for TCR beta libraries, around 2.1 micrograms, came from cryopreserved PBMCs. In its sample, this clone was seen a few times. Antigen: not known. General observations from the study: Under therapy, public clonotypes either contracted or stayed stable, and they were uncommon.

The V gene end was trimmed by 2 bases and the J gene end by 3 bases; junction bases not matched to a gene: 13. The CDR3 extends over 18 amino acids. Germline loops: CDR1 SGHAT, CDR2 FQDESV (reference sequence). The receptor comes from a human donor with chronic lymphocytic leukemia. The specimen comprised PBMCs, sampled after 24 months of ibrutinib treatment. The rearrangement joins TRBV11-1 to TRBJ2-4, with 7 bases fitting TRBD2. As DNA, the CDR3 is TGTGCCAGCAGCTTACTTTCACACCTATCTAGCGGCAAAAACATTCAGTACTTC. Its translation: CASSLLSHLSSGKNIQYF. Complete variable domain (other parts from reference TRBV11-1 and TRBJ2-4): EAEVAQSPRYKITEKSQAVAFWCDPISGHATLYWYRQILGQGPELLVQFQDESVVDDSQLPKDRFSAERLKGVDSTLKIQPAELGDSAMYLCASSLLSHLSSGKNIQYFGAGTRLSVL.